This T cell receptor beta chain was sequenced for a study of OX40 agonist ivuxolimab in advanced cancers. For the study at large: The dose of intravenous ivuxolimab that patients received every 2 weeks ranged from 0.01 to 10 mg/kg. Dose-escalation subjects each had hepatocellular carcinoma, melanoma, renal cell or head and neck cancer. Aged roughly 23 to 85 with a mean of 60 years, they were more than 80% male.

This clone was seen only once. Profiled with immunoSEQ multiplex PCR; TCRdb holds only in-frame clones, not every one. The data hold 50,000 to 65,000 clones, with roughly four fifths observed a single time. Looked up from germline, CDR1 is SGHRS and CDR2 is YFSETQ. The CDR3 loop spans 14 amino acids. The V end lost 0 bases, the J end lost 6 bases, and 11 bases lay between the germline ends. The source was CD4+ or CD8+ T cells sorted from blood, collected in a trial of the OX40 agonist ivuxolimab. The TCR was taken from an adult with an advanced solid tumor such as melanoma, head and neck, liver or kidney cancer. V and J are TRBV5-1 and TRBJ2-3; D not resolved. The CDR3 sequence is CASSLGGGSDTQYF. The CDR3 DNA reads as TGCGCCAGCAGCTTGGGAGGTGGTTCGGATACGCAGTATTTT.